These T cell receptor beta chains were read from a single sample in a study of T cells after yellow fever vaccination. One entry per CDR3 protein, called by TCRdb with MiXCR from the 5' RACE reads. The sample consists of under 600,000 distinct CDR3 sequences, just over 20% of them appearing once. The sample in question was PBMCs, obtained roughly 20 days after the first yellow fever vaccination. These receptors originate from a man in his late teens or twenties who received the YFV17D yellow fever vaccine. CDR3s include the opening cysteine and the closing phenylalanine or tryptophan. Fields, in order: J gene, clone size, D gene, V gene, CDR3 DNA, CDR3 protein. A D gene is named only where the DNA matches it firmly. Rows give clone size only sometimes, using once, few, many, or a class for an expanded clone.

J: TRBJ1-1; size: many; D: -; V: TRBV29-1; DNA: TGCAGCGTTGGGCGGGGGGACACTGAAGCTTTCTTT; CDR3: CSVGRGDTEAFF
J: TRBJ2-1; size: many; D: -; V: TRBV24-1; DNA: TGTGCCACCATGGGGGGCGCACCTTCCAGGCAGTTCTTC; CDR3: CATMGGAPSRQFF
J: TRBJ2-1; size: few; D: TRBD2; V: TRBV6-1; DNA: TGTGCCAGCAGTGAAGCGACTAGCACGAGGAGGAATGAGCAGTTCTTC; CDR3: CASSEATSTRRNEQFF
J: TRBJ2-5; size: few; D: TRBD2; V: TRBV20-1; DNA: TGCAGTGCTAGAACGACTAGCGGACAAGAGACCCAGTACTTC; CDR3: CSARTTSGQETQYF
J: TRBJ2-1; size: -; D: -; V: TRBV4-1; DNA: TGCGCCAGCAGCCAAGATCGGACTGCCCGAAGGGCCTACAATGAGCAGTTCTTC; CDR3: CASSQDRTARRAYNEQFF
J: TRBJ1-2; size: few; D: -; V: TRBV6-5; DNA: TGTGCCAGCAGTTACCACGGACAGAACTATGGCTACACCTTC; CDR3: CASSYHGQNYGYTF
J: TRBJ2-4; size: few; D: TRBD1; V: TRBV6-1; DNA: TGTGCCACCTATCCGGGACAGGGGCTGAACATTCAGTACTTC; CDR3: CATYPGQGLNIQYF
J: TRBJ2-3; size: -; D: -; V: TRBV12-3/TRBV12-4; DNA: TGTGCCAGCAGTTTAAATGCTGGGGGAGATACGCAGTATTTT; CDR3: CASSLNAGGDTQYF
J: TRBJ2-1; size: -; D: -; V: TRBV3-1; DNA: TGTGCCAGCGGGGACCGAAATCGGGATGAGCAGTTCTTC; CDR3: CASGDRNRDEQFF
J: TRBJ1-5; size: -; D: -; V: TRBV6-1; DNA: TGTGCCAGCACTGGCAGGAACAATCAGCCCCAGCATTTT; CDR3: CASTGRNNQPQHF
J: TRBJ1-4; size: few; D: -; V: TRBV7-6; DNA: TGTGCCAGCAGCCCCTCAGACAGGAGCGATGAAAAACTGTTTTTT; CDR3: CASSPSDRSDEKLFF
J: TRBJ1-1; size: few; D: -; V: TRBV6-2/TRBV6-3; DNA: TGTGCCAGCAGTTACTCGGAGTCGGATGGCACTGAAGCTTTCTTT; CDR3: CASSYSESDGTEAFF
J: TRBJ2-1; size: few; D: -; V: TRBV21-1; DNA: TGTGCCAGCAGCAAAGCCCCAGGGGGCGCATCTAGTGAGCAGTTCTTC; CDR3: CASSKAPGGASSEQFF
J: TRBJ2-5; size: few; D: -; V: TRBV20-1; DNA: TGCAGTGCTAGCCCAGGAGGTCTGAGGACCCAGTACTTC; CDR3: CSASPGGLRTQYF
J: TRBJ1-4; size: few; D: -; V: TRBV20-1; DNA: TGCAGTGCAGCTCCCGGGTCAGATAATGAAAAACTGTTTTTT; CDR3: CSAAPGSDNEKLFF
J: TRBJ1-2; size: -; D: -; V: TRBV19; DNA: TGTGCCAGTAGACCAGCCGGGGACAACTATGGCTACACCTTC; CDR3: CASRPAGDNYGYTF
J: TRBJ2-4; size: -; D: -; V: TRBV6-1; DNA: TGTGCCAGCAGTCCCCTGGGGACAACCAAAAACATTCAGTACTTC; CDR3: CASSPLGTTKNIQYF
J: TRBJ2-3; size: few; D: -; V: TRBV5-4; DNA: TGTGCCAGCAGCTTGAGAGGGGGTCCGGCAGATACGCAGTATTTT; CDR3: CASSLRGGPADTQYF
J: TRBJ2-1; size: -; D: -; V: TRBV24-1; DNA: TGTGCCACCAGTGATTTTGCCGACAATGAGCAGTTCTTC; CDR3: CATSDFADNEQFF
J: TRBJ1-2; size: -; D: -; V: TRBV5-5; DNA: TGTGCCAGCAGCTTGGTCGCCAGCAACTATGGCTACACCTTC; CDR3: CASSLVASNYGYTF
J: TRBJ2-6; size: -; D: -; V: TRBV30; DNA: TGTGTCATGCTGGGCACGAACTCTGGGGCCAACGTCCTGACTTTC; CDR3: CVMLGTNSGANVLTF
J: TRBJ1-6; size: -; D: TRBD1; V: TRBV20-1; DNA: TGCAGCGCAAGAAGGACAGGAAATTCACCCCTCCACTTT; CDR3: CSARRTGNSPLHF
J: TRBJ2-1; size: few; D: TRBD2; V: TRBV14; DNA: TGTGCCAGCAGCCAAGCTGGCGGGGGGTTCGAGCAGTTCTTC; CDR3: CASSQAGGGFEQFF
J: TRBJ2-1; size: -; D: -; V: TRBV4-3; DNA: TGCGCCAGCAGCCAAGGGTTTGGGTACAATGAGCAGTTCTTC; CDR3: CASSQGFGYNEQFF